The clone carrying this T cell receptor (beta chain) was recorded many times. Its antigen remains unknown. Per the original data handling: The median was about 89,000 TCRs per sample, ranging roughly 23,224 to 690,600. TCRdb recomputed calls from the RACE reads with MiXCR, one row per CDR3 protein. The V and J calls and clone size are TCRdb's, not the authors'. In the table there are about 71,000 distinct CDR3 sequences, 11% of which are singletons. This record comes from a study of human T cells and chemical hapten exposure. Study overall: While the approximately 23-week study was under way, patients received diphenylcyclopropenone on the scalp every week.

General observations from the study: Having alopecia, the donors may differ immunologically from healthy people. In comparison with controls, expanded TCRs gave rise to a significantly larger number of large CDR3 similarity clusters.

Specified time point: patch test 3, about 24 weeks after DPC sensitization. Stated treatment: therapeutic diphenylcyclopropenone sensitization with weekly scalp DPC. Losses at the gene ends were 6 bases for V and 0 bases for J; bases not matched to a gene: 7. The CDR3 has 16 residues. Germline-derived CDR1 and CDR2 are MNHEY and SMNVEV (reference sequence). Sequenced material: whole blood, taken in connection with sensitization to the hapten diphenylcyclopropenone (DPC). The source is a woman in her forties or fifties with alopecia areata. Some clones in this sample may be carry-over from other donors' samples. The V gene is TRBV27, the J gene TRBJ2-4; TRBD2 matches 8 bases. CDR3 sequence: CASSKTSELAKNIQYF. CDR3 bases: TGTGCCAGCAGCAAGACTAGCGAGCTAGCCAAAAACATTCAGTACTTC.